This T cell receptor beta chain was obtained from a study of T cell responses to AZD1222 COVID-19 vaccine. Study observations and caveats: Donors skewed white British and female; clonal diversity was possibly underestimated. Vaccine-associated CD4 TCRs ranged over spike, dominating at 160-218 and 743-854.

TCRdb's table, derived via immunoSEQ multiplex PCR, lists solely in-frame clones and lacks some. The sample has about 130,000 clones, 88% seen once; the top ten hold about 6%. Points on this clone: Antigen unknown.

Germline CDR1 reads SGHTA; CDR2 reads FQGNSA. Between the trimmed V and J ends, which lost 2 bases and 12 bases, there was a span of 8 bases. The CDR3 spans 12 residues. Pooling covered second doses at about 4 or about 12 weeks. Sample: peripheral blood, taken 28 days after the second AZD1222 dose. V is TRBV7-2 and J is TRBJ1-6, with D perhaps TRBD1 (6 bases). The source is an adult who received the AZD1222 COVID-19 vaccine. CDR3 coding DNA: TGTGCCAGCAGCTTAAACAGGGAACCCCTCCACTTT. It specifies CASSLNREPLHF.